This T cell receptor beta chain was found in a study of beta chain features in type 1 diabetes. Across the whole study: Across all samples, approximately 110,000,000 sorted cells were examined. Study findings and constraints: A closer apparent resemblance between naive, central memory and Treg TCRB repertoires was seen in patients than in healthy donors.

Comments on this clone: Its target is unknown.

The study reverse transcribed the entire isolated RNA, so it sequenced expressed TCRB transcripts. Sequenced by immunoSEQ multiplex PCR; TCRdb stores in-frame clones only, minus some. The table lists fewer than 900,000 clones, roughly 15% of them singletons. V gave up 8 bases and J gave up 0 bases, with 5 bases separating them. Germline lookup yields CDR1 SNHLY and CDR2 FYNNEI. The length of the CDR3 is 12 residues. Researchers reported sorting CD4+ naive, central memory, regulatory and stem cell-like memory cells via CD45RO/CCR7/CD25/CD127/CD95/CD27. Sequencing was done on a sample of naive CD4+ T cells from blood. The V call is TRBV2, the J call TRBJ1-3; no definite D call. This sequence originates from a woman between 18 and 29 years old in good health. This CDR3 is CASAYSGNTIYF. For the CDR3, the DNA is TGTGCCAGCGCCTACTCTGGAAACACCATATATTTT.